These 8 T cell receptor beta chains were all obtained from the same sample, sequenced in a study of T cell clonality in common variable immunodeficiency. Study-level findings and limits: Reportedly, TCR beta sequences from common variable immunodeficiency showed fewer deletions and N-nucleotide insertions.

Produced via immunoSEQ multiplex PCR; TCRdb's table is partial and in-frame only. The sample holds 15,000 to 20,000 clones, and no clone turns up only once. Their antigen targets remain unknown. The sample consisted of peripheral blood mononuclear cells. All receptors come from a human donor with common variable immunodeficiency.

The table lists this clone with many counts. The read ends 3 residues early relative to the CDR3; the germline J gene fills the gap. The chain employs TRBV5-1 and TRBJ1-1; a possible D gene is TRBD1 (6 bases). Germline V lookup: CDR1 SGHRS, CDR2 YFSETQ. V was trimmed by 4 bases and J by 4 bases, leaving 17 bases between them. This CDR3 has 15 residues. CDR3 DNA (partial): TGCGCCAGCAGCCCGGGGGGGGCGGGGAGCACTGAA. Residues: CASSPGGAGSTE. The entire CDR3 protein reads CASSPGGAGSTEAFF.

This clone was observed at least ten times. The CDR3 goes on 3 residues after the read ends, and that part is filled in from the germline J gene. The chain recombines TRBV2 with TRBJ2-7, with TRBD2 matching over 8 bases. V shed 7 bases and J 2 bases; nucleotides not matched to a gene: 10. Germline CDR1 and CDR2: SNHLY and FYNNEI. The CDR3 length is 15 residues. The part of the CDR3 DNA that was read is TGTGCCAGCACATCGGGGAGCGGGAGTGCCTACGAG. Protein product: CASTSGSGSAYE. The complete CDR3 sequence is CASTSGSGSAYEQYF.

This clone was detected ten times or more. The read is 3 residues too short to cover the CDR3 end, so that end is filled in from the germline J gene. V and J are TRBV29-1 and TRBJ2-3; possibly TRBD2 for D (6 bases). The CDR3 spans 14 residues. The V gene lost 4 bases and the J gene lost 0 bases, with 11 bases spanning the gap. Germline V gives CDR1 SQVTM, CDR2 ANQGSEA. CDR3: CSVGESGSTDTQYF. The CDR3 bases that were read are TGCAGCGTTGGAGAAAGCGGGAGCACAGATACG.

As concerns this clone: The read comes to an end 3 residues before the CDR3 does, leaving the germline J gene to fill in the end. V gene TRBV19 combines with J gene TRBJ1-2; D is unclear. Germline-derived CDR1 and CDR2 are LNHDA and SQIVND (reference sequence). The ends were cut back, 6 bases at V and 2 bases at J, with 13 bases in the middle. The CDR3 spans 14 residues. The CDR3 bases that were read are TGTGCCAGTAGCCAGTCGAATTCCAACTATGGC. Protein product: CASSQSNSNYG. The whole CDR3 sequence reads CASSQSNSNYGYTF.

This clone has at least ten counts. Germline and junction disagree at one end, which may indicate a read error. The read comes to an end 3 residues before the CDR3 does, leaving the germline J gene to fill in the end. V usage is TRBV11-2 and J usage is TRBJ2-1, with D possibly being TRBD1 (5 bases). The length of the CDR3 is 13 residues. Germline V gives CDR1 SGHAT, CDR2 FQNNGV. Partial CDR3 DNA: TGTGCCAGCAGTTTAGTGAGGACAAATGAG. Translation gives CASSLVRTNE. The entire CDR3 protein is CASSLVRTNEQFF.

In the case of this clone: The CDR3 end lies 3 residues beyond the end of the read and is filled in from the germline J gene. This chain links TRBV5-1 with TRBJ1-6, with TRBD1 identical over 9 bases. Unmatched junction bases numbered 3, after V lost 0 bases and J lost 5 bases. The CDR3 is 16 residues long. Germline CDR1 SGHRS, CDR2 YFSETQ. CDR3 bases read: TGCGCCAGCAGCTTGGAGACAGGGGGGAATAATTCACCC. Its protein product is CASSLETGGNNSP. From start to end, the CDR3 is CASSLETGGNNSPLHF.

This clone came up many times. Read sequence stops 3 residues before the CDR3 end, and the germline J gene provides the missing end. V is TRBV9 and J is TRBJ2-5; perhaps TRBD1 as D (5 bases). Trimming left V 2 bases short and J 7 bases short, with 15 bases between. The CDR3 extends over 14 amino acids. Germline assignment: CDR1 SGDLS and CDR2 YYNGEE. Incomplete CDR3 DNA: TGTGCCAGCAGCGTTTATCCGACAGACGTGACC. It encodes CASSVYPTDVT. The CDR3 reads in full as CASSVYPTDVTQYF.

This clone showed up many times. From the germline J gene comes the end of the CDR3, since the read stops 3 residues before it. The chain combines TRBV2 with TRBJ1-1, with D possibly TRBD1 on 6 matching bases. The CDR3 has 14 residues. V was clipped by 5 bases and J by 1 base, with 11 bases between them. Per germline, CDR1 SNHLY and CDR2 FYNNEI. Here the CDR3 reads CASSPGTPNTEAFF. The sequenced CDR3 bases are TGTGCCAGCAGTCCCGGGACACCGAACACTGAA.